This is a list of T cell receptor beta chains from one sample in a study of blood T cell repertoires in COVID-19. Sequencing was performed with immunoSEQ multiplex PCR; in TCRdb, only in-frame clones are kept and a portion is missing. The table includes 110,000 or so clones, 75% to 90% detected once. The sequenced sample was peripheral blood. These receptors were taken from a woman in her thirties or forties with acute or convalescent COVID-19. CDR3s include the opening cysteine and the closing phenylalanine or tryptophan. The order of the fields is V gene, D gene, J gene, clone size, CDR3 protein, CDR3 DNA. The D gene is left open where the match is weak. Size tells how often a clone was seen (once, few, many) or the class of an expanded clone, and some rows leave it out.

TRBV4-1,.,TRBJ1-3,.,CASSRTDGNTIYF,TGCGCCAGCAGTCGGACTGATGGAAACACCATATATTTT
TRBV11-3,TRBD2,TRBJ2-1,.,CASSLSGTPYEQFF,TGTGCCAGCAGCTTAAGCGGGACGCCCTATGAGCAGTTCTTC
TRBV27,.,TRBJ2-6,.,CASSLSVFSGANVLTF,TGTGCCAGCAGTTTATCCGTCTTCTCTGGGGCCAACGTCCTGACTTTC
TRBV5-1,.,TRBJ2-7,.,CASSIVGGDTYEQYF,TGCGCCAGCAGCATTGTTGGCGGAGATACCTACGAGCAGTACTTC
TRBV6-2/TRBV6-3,TRBD2,TRBJ2-3,.,CASSREPSGRTDTQYF,TGTGCCAGCAGTAGGGAGCCTAGCGGTCGCACAGATACGCAGTATTTT
TRBV19,TRBD2,TRBJ2-6,.,CAPRGGRGASGANVLTF,TGTGCCCCCCGGGGGGGGCGGGGGGCCTCTGGGGCCAACGTCCTGACTTTC
TRBV25-1,TRBD2,TRBJ2-5,.,CASGAGLGETQYF,TGTGCCAGTGGAGCGGGGTTGGGAGAGACCCAGTACTTC
TRBV11-2,TRBD2,TRBJ2-1,.,CASSPRGGPGNEQFF,TGTGCCAGCAGCCCCCGCGGGGGGCCGGGCAATGAGCAGTTCTTC
TRBV18,TRBD1,TRBJ1-6,.,CASSPLGQENSPLHF,TGTGCCAGCTCACCACTGGGACAGGAGAATTCACCCCTCCACTTT
TRBV18,.,TRBJ2-6,.,CASSPGQPYSGANVLTF,TGTGCCAGCTCACCAGGACAGCCCTACTCTGGGGCCAACGTCCTGACTTTC
TRBV10-1,.,TRBJ2-1,.,CASSDRGMGYSEQFF,TGCGCCAGCAGTGACAGGGGAATGGGTTACAGTGAGCAGTTCTTC
TRBV9,.,TRBJ1-1,.,CASSAGTPRAFF,TGTGCCAGCAGCGCGGGGACACCTAGGGCTTTCTTT
TRBV5-1,TRBD1,TRBJ1-6,.,CASSQEGAKNSPLHF,TGCGCCAGCTCGCAAGAGGGGGCGAAGAATTCACCCCTCCACTTT
TRBV9,.,TRBJ1-3,.,CASSVTSLGNTIYF,TGTGCCAGCAGCGTCACCTCACTTGGAAACACCATATATTTT
TRBV9,.,TRBJ1-1,.,CASSGGRGPNTEAFF,TGTGCCAGCAGCGGCGGGCGAGGACCCAACACTGAAGCTTTCTTT
TRBV7-2,.,TRBJ1-6,.,CASSSQESYNSPLHF,TGTGCCAGCAGCTCACAGGAGTCCTATAATTCACCCCTCCACTTT
TRBV2,TRBD1,TRBJ1-5,.,CASSAGGGRSQPQHF,TGTGCCAGCAGTGCGGGAGGGGGCCGGAGTCAGCCCCAGCATTTT
TRBV7-9,TRBD1,TRBJ1-2,.,CASSSNHRGSNYGYTF,TGTGCCAGCAGCTCCAATCACAGGGGATCTAACTATGGCTACACCTTC
TRBV2,.,TRBJ1-3,.,CASSEQGNTIYF,TGTGCCAGCAGTGAACAGGGAAACACCATATATTTT
TRBV5-6,.,TRBJ2-7,.,CASSQYSSYEQYF,TGTGCCAGCAGCCAATACTCTTCCTACGAGCAGTACTTC
TRBV5-1,.,TRBJ2-3,.,CASSLGAVTDTQYF,TGCGCCAGCAGCTTGGGGGCTGTTACAGATACGCAGTATTTT
TRBV15,.,TRBJ1-1,few,CATSSQARNTEAFF,TGTGCCACCAGCAGCCAGGCAAGGAACACTGAAGCTTTCTTT
TRBV2,TRBD1,TRBJ1-4,.,CASSFSGQGAAKLFF,TGTGCCAGCAGTTTCTCTGGACAGGGGGCCGCAAAACTGTTTTTT
TRBV6-5,TRBD1,TRBJ1-3,.,CASILDRGYGNTIYF,TGTGCCAGTATCCTCGACAGGGGGTACGGAAACACCATATATTTT
TRBV20-1,TRBD1,TRBJ1-3,.,CSASSQGSGFGNTIYF,TGCAGTGCTAGTTCACAGGGGAGTGGATTTGGAAACACCATATATTTT
TRBV2,.,TRBJ1-1,.,CASTLGWAEAFF,TGTGCCAGCACCCTCGGGTGGGCTGAAGCTTTCTTT
TRBV5-1,TRBD1,TRBJ2-1,.,CASSWTDRRNNEQFF,TGCGCCAGCAGCTGGACGGACAGGCGAAACAATGAGCAGTTCTTC
TRBV5-4,TRBD2,TRBJ2-5,.,CASSSRDYGETQYF,TGTGCCAGCAGCTCCCGGGACTACGGGGAGACCCAGTACTTC
TRBV5-4,.,TRBJ2-3,.,CASRPRGSTDTQYF,TGTGCCAGCAGACCACGGGGAAGCACAGATACGCAGTATTTT
TRBV6-6,.,TRBJ1-2,.,CASSLAPRSYGYTF,TGTGCCAGCAGTTTAGCTCCGCGATCCTATGGCTACACCTTC
TRBV19,TRBD1,TRBJ1-6,.,CASKSETRTGNSPLHF,TGTGCCAGTAAGAGCGAAACTCGGACAGGGAATTCACCCCTCCACTTT
TRBV6-6,TRBD1,TRBJ2-3,.,CASRGTGGTTDTQYF,TGTGCCAGCAGAGGGACAGGGGGGACCACAGATACGCAGTATTTT
TRBV2,.,TRBJ1-2,once,CALTGTYGYTF,TGTGCCCTGACGGGTACCTATGGCTACACCTTC
TRBV6-2/TRBV6-3,.,TRBJ2-7,.,CASSYAYRVGEQYF,TGTGCCAGCAGTTACGCGTACAGGGTGGGTGAGCAGTACTTC
TRBV7-2,TRBD2,TRBJ2-3,once,CASSLVLAGGPTDTQYF,TGTGCCAGCAGCTTAGTGCTAGCGGGGGGGCCCACAGATACGCAGTATTTT
TRBV19,TRBD2,TRBJ2-1,.,CASSLKMGLAGNEQFF,TGTGCCAGTAGTCTTAAGATGGGACTAGCGGGCAATGAGCAGTTCTTC
TRBV3-1/TRBV3-2,TRBD2,TRBJ2-5,.,CASSQSRTSGGYQETQYF,TGTGCCAGCAGCCAATCCCGGACTAGCGGGGGGTATCAAGAGACCCAGTACTTC
TRBV2,TRBD2,TRBJ2-7,.,CASSDITGLASPGRYF,TGTGCCAGCAGCGATATTACGGGACTAGCGAGCCCGGGGCGGTACTTC
TRBV5-1,TRBD1,TRBJ1-2,.,CASSLDPGGSFYGYTF,TGCGCCAGCAGCTTGGATCCAGGGGGCAGCTTCTATGGCTACACCTTC
TRBV12-3/TRBV12-4,.,TRBJ2-4,.,CASSWRDSDIQYF,TGTGCCAGCTCCTGGCGGGATTCGGACATTCAGTACTTC
TRBV5-4,TRBD1,TRBJ1-6,.,CASSRDRDNSPLHF,TGTGCCAGCAGCCGAGACAGGGATAATTCACCCCTCCACTTT
TRBV6-1,.,TRBJ1-5,.,CASSEAKGGVSNQPQHF,TGTGCCAGCAGTGAAGCGAAGGGAGGGGTTAGCAATCAGCCCCAGCATTTT
TRBV30,.,TRBJ1-4,.,CALRMRGGSGKLFF,TGTGCCCTGCGGATGCGGGGGGGCTCAGGAAAACTGTTTTTT
TRBV2,.,TRBJ2-5,.,CASHRDQETQYF,TGTGCCAGCCACAGGGACCAAGAGACCCAGTACTTC
TRBV2,.,TRBJ1-5,.,CASRGQSNQPQHF,TGTGCCAGCAGAGGACAGAGCAATCAGCCCCAGCATTTT
TRBV10-1,TRBD1,TRBJ1-1,.,CASSDGTVGAGEAFF,TGCGCCAGCAGTGATGGGACAGTAGGTGCTGGGGAAGCTTTCTTT
TRBV7-2,TRBD2,TRBJ2-3,.,CASSGTSGGGHSRTDTQYF,TGTGCCAGCAGCGGGACTAGCGGGGGCGGCCATTCACGCACAGATACGCAGTATTTT